This paragraph covers one T cell receptor beta chain sequence. This specimen comes from a study of glioma-infiltrating T cells after dendritic cell vaccination. Patients had residual fresh-frozen tumor tissue and more than two years of survival data. None of the glioblastoma patients had an isocitrate dehydrogenase mutation. Some clones are missing from TCRdb's copy, which holds only in-frame ones; the method was immunoSEQ multiplex PCR. Of 35,000 to 40,000 clones listed, about 80% are singletons. This clonotype was sampled from a human donor with glioblastoma. This specimen was blood, taken before dendritic cell vaccination.

The CDR3 is CAWGRERGPSYEQYF. The DNA for the CDR3 is TGTGCCTGGGGCAGAGAGCGGGGCCCCTCCTACGAGCAGTACTTC. This chain links TRBV30 with TRBJ2-7; TRBD2 matches at 7 bases. The CDR3 is made up of 15 amino acids. Trimming took 5 bases from V and 0 from J; bases not matched to a gene: 10. Germline V lookup: CDR1 GTSNPN, CDR2 SVGIG (reference sequence).